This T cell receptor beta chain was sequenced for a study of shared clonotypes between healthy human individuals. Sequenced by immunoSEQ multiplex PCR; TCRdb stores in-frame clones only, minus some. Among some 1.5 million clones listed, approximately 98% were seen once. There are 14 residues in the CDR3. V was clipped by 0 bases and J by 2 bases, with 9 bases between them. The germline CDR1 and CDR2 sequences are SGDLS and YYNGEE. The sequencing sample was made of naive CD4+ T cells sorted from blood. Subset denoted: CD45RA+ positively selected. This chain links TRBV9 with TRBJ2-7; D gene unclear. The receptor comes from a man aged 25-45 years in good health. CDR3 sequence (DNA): TGTGCCAGCAGCGTAGGCGATCCTACCTACGAGCAGTACTTC. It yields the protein CASSVGDPTYEQYF.